This T cell receptor (beta chain) was identified in a study of STAT5B mutations in CD4+ large granular lymphocyte leukemia. For the study at large: Among healthy controls, a particular HLA allele went with more CDR3 'QG' motifs. Regarding the study as a whole: Data were not HLA-matched across samples. Top patient clones used TRBV06 genes more often: 8/27 versus 2/35 in controls.

TCRdb's copy holds only in-frame clones and misses some; the assay was immunoSEQ multiplex PCR. Found here are 30,000 or so clones, around 85% of them singletons; the top ten hold 2.1%. This CDR3 is built from 15 residues. V lost 3 bases to trimming and J lost 5 bases; unmatched junction nucleotides: 7. The germline V gene encodes CDR1 LGHNT and CDR2 FRNRAP. This clone has only a few counts. The antigen is unknown. The sequence was obtained from a human donor in good health. The genes are TRBV12-5 and TRBJ1-5; 7 bases are a match to TRBD1. The sample was CD4+ T cells from blood buffy coats. This CDR3 reads CASGFTGTADQPQHF. CDR3 coding DNA: TGTGCTAGTGGTTTTACCGGGACAGCCGATCAGCCCCAGCATTTT.